These 4 T cell receptor beta chains were sequenced from one sample in a study of shared clonotypes between healthy human individuals. The protocol was immunoSEQ multiplex PCR, while the TCRdb copy is restricted to in-frame clones and leaves out a portion. This sample has around 990,000 clones, with 70% to 80% found just once. The specimen was memory CD4+ T cells from PBMCs. Subset indicated: CD45RA-negative fraction. Receptor source: a man between 18 and 35 years old in good health. Some clones in this sample may be carry-over from other donors' samples.

The chain recombines TRBV30 with TRBJ2-1; D not certain. Trimming removed 4 bases from V and 6 bases from J, with 10 bases in between. CDR3 length: 12 residues. Germline CDR1 is GTSNPN and CDR2 is SVGIG (reference sequence). The CDR3 bases are TGTGCCTGGAACAAAAGAATCAATGAGCAGTTCTTC. It is translated as CAWNKRINEQFF.

This chain uses TRBV28 with TRBJ1-5, with D possibly matching TRBD1 (6 bases). Trimming left V 6 bases short and J 5 bases short, with 14 bases between. The CDR3 sequence is 14 residues long. CDR1 is MDHEN, CDR2 SYDVKM, per germline. The CDR3 region has the DNA TGTGCCAGCAGCTCCGGGACAACATATCAGCCCCAGCATTTT. Amino acid sequence: CASSSGTTYQPQHF.

This clone turned up a few times. The rearrangement uses TRBV5-6 and TRBJ1-1; D may be TRBD1 (5 bases). Germline-derived CDR1 and CDR2 are SGHDT and YYEEEE. Trimming pared 0 bases from V and 5 bases from J, leaving 14 bases between. There are 15 residues in the CDR3. CDR3 protein: CASSLAQRRGTEAFF. The CDR3 region has the DNA TGTGCCAGCAGCTTGGCGCAGAGGCGGGGGACTGAAGCTTTCTTT.

This clone was observed once. CDR3 residues: CASSPRTRDNYGYTF. The CDR3, as DNA: TGTGCCAGCAGCCCACGGACACGAGATAACTATGGCTACACCTTC. The J gene is TRBJ1-2, the V gene TRBV7-2; D is perhaps TRBD1 (5 bases). The germline V gene has CDR1 SGHTA and CDR2 FQGNSA. Trimming left V 5 bases short and J 1 base short, with 14 bases between. CDR3 length equals 15 residues.